This T cell receptor (beta chain) was profiled in a study of T cell responses to AZD1222 COVID-19 vaccine (dated by TCRdb to the early 2020s). In terms of the full investigation: Because spike-specific TCR depth and breadth did not differ between the two schedules, AZD1222 recipients who got a second dose at roughly 4 weeks were pooled with those who got a second dose at roughly 12 weeks. TCR sequencing was performed for some 250 trial participants, of whom around 210 were given two doses of AZD1222 and around 25 were given two doses of MenACWY control vaccine. Trial participants were enrolled by age into 18-55, 56-69 and 70-plus year subgroups, with approximately 160, 26 and 62 TCR-sequenced participants respectively. What the study reported, not specific to this receptor: Epitopes outside the regions mutated in the B.1.351 and B.1.1.7 variants were reportedly recognized by nearly half of the unique spike-specific TCRs. Vaccine-associated CD4 TCRs spanned the whole spike protein, with dominant responses in regions 160-218 and 743-854. Because no day 14 peak-response samples were available, the repertoires could be characterized only after the peak T cell response. Participants were mostly white British and included more females than males, and it was suggested by the authors that clonal diversity may have been underestimated. After two AZD1222 doses, spike-specific TCR breadth and depth were significantly higher than at day 0 and than in MenACWY recipients. In the small 56-69-year group, the increase in depth fell short of significance, most likely because of low power. Conclusions about previously exposed vaccinees are limited because only six or seven AZD1222 recipients were SARS-CoV-2 seropositive at baseline.

Turning to this clone: No cognate antigen has been identified for it. Base-call qualities are not available, and no considerably larger clone is one nucleotide away.

The CDR3 regions of human TCRbeta chains were analyzed by immunosequencing. Turning to the authors' computational methods: Repertoire TCRs were checked for matches against a reference library of SARS-CoV-2-specific TCRs that had been generated using the MIRA antigen-specificity platform. Breadth was defined as the fraction of unique TCRs that were SARS-CoV-2-associated, and depth was defined as the fraction of total T cells that were SARS-CoV-2-associated. Using the MIRA data, every spike-specific TCR was mapped to the spike region that the TCR reacted to and assigned to either a CD4 or a CD8 class. Log10-transformed breadth and depth values were compared by one-way ANOVA with Sidak's multiple comparisons tests. TCRdb limited this immuneACCESS table to in-frame rearrangements with V and J called. A share of clones is missing; checked studies link under half to unresolved V genes, and the rest is unexplained. D and trimming come from the DNA, and the V and J calls and clone size come from that table. The sample yields roughly 130,000 clones; 80% to 95% were counted once. The ten biggest clones cover approximately 2.8% of the sample.

The time point label on this specimen signifies: baseline before first vaccination. Vaccinee samples were obtained from the UK trials COV001 and COV002, which included a single-blind randomized controlled phase 2/3 trial of AZD1222 (ChAdOx1 nCoV-19) in healthy adults. For TCRbeta chain sequencing, PBMC samples were collected from trial participants at day 0 and at day 28 after the second dose. V is reduced by 4 bases and J by 3 bases, leaving a spacing of 17 bases between them. Reading from cysteine to phenylalanine, the CDR3 counts 15 amino acids. Only the CDR3 DNA is retained, 45 bases long and in frame from the first base. Sequences SGHNT (CDR1) and YYREEE (CDR2) are obtained from the germline V gene (reference sequence).

The starting material was peripheral blood, obtained on day 0 of AZD1222 vaccination. The V gene is TRBV5-4 and the J gene is TRBJ2-7; the D gene cannot be resolved beyond TRBD1 or TRBD2, each matching 6 bases. This receptor was identified in an adult in good health. The nucleotides are TGTGCCAGCAGCCCCCCGGGGGCTCAATTCTACGAGCAGTACTTC. Its translation is CASSPPGAQFYEQYF.